The rows below give T cell receptor beta chains drawn from one sample of a study of blood T cells in healthy people across ages. A single record per CDR3 protein comes from TCRdb applying MiXCR to the 5' RACE reads. The sample includes about 1.8 million distinct CDR3 sequences, around 50% of them seen just once. The sample was blood. These receptors all come from a woman in her thirties or forties in good health. CDR3s include the opening cysteine and the closing phenylalanine or tryptophan. Fields, in order: D gene, V gene, clone size, CDR3 length, J gene, CDR3 DNA, CDR3 protein. A D gene is named only where the DNA matches it firmly. Only some rows state a clone size, as once, few, many or a class for expanded clones.

TRBD2	TRBV4-3	NA	17	TRBJ2-5	TGCGCCAGCAGCCAAACGCTAGCGGGGGGTTTCGGGGAGACCCAGTACTTC	CASSQTLAGGFGETQYF
TRBD1	TRBV7-9	NA	13	TRBJ2-7	TGTGCCAGCGGGACAGCGTCGTACAATGAGCAGTACTTC	CASGTASYNEQYF
TRBD1	TRBV29-1	NA	13	TRBJ2-7	TGCAGCGTTGAGGTGCAGGGGGCCTACGAGCAGTACTTC	CSVEVQGAYEQYF
NA	TRBV12-3/TRBV12-4	few	14	TRBJ2-7	TGTGCCAGCAGTTTAAGCGCGGCAACCTACGAGCAGTACTTC	CASSLSAATYEQYF
NA	TRBV4-3	NA	15	TRBJ2-7	TGCGCCAGCAGCCAAGTCCACAGGGATTCAGAAGAGCAGTACTTC	CASSQVHRDSEEQYF
TRBD1	TRBV29-1	NA	14	TRBJ2-4	TGCAGCGTCGCTGGACAGGAAGCCAAAAACATTCAGTACTTC	CSVAGQEAKNIQYF
NA	TRBV27	once	16	TRBJ1-6	TGTGCCAGCAGCAATACAGGGAAGTCGAATAATTCACCCCTCCACTTT	CASSNTGKSNNSPLHF
NA	TRBV28	few	13	TRBJ1-2	TGTGCCAGCAGTTTAACAGGTCTTTATGGCTACACCTTC	CASSLTGLYGYTF
TRBD1	TRBV28	NA	14	TRBJ2-5	TGTGCCAGCAGTTTGACAGGGGCCCCAGGGACCCAGTACTTC	CASSLTGAPGTQYF
TRBD1	TRBV4-3	NA	15	TRBJ1-2	TGCGCCAGCAGCCAAGGGGACAGGCCTAACTATGGCTACACCTTC	CASSQGDRPNYGYTF
TRBD2	TRBV2	few	13	TRBJ2-1	TGTGCCAGCGCGGGACTAGCGGACAATGAGCAGTTCTTC	CASAGLADNEQFF
NA	TRBV20-1	few	15	TRBJ2-1	TGCAGTGCTAGAGATCCCGGCACAAGGGGCGGTGAGCAGTTCTTC	CSARDPGTRGGEQFF
TRBD1	TRBV12-3/TRBV12-4	NA	12	TRBJ1-6	TGTGCCAGCAGACCCAGGGGGTCACCCCTCCACTTT	CASRPRGSPLHF
NA	TRBV10-3	NA	13	TRBJ2-3	TGTGCCATCGTGGGGGGGGCACGCGATACGCAGTATTTT	CAIVGGARDTQYF
NA	TRBV20-1	few	13	TRBJ1-2	TGCAGTGCTAGACAAAGTACAGACGATGGCTACACCTTC	CSARQSTDDGYTF
TRBD1	TRBV20-1	few	18	TRBJ2-6	TGCAGTGCTAGAGGGCCGGACAGGCTGTGGAGTGGGGCCAACGTCCTGACTTTC	CSARGPDRLWSGANVLTF
NA	TRBV6-2/TRBV6-3	few	14	TRBJ1-2	TGTGCCAGCAGCGATCAGGGGACTAACTATGGCTACACCTTC	CASSDQGTNYGYTF
TRBD2	TRBV20-1	NA	18	TRBJ2-1	TGCAGTGCTATGCCGGGACTAGCGGGCTCGAGCTCCTACAATGAGCAGTTCTTC	CSAMPGLAGSSSYNEQFF
TRBD1	TRBV9	NA	15	TRBJ1-2	TGTGCCAGCAGCCCGACACCTACAGGGGACTATGGCTACACCTTC	CASSPTPTGDYGYTF
TRBD1	TRBV6-5	few	16	TRBJ2-5	TGTGCCAGCAGTCGGGACAGTCTAAGGGTGGGGGAGACCCAGTACTTC	CASSRDSLRVGETQYF
NA	TRBV5-1	few	15	TRBJ2-1	TGCGCCAGCAGCTCCGCGGGGACCTCCTACAATGAGCAGTTCTTC	CASSSAGTSYNEQFF
TRBD2	TRBV10-2	few	14	TRBJ2-1	TGCGCCAGCGTCATTGCGGGGGGGTCCAATGAGCAGTTCTTC	CASVIAGGSNEQFF
TRBD2	TRBV27	NA	12	TRBJ2-1	TGTGCCACTGTGCGGGGGGCGTATGAGCAGTTCTTC	CATVRGAYEQFF
TRBD2	TRBV11-2	NA	16	TRBJ2-7	TGTGCCAGCAGCTTAGTACTAAGCGGGGGCGCCTACGAGCAGTACTTC	CASSLVLSGGAYEQYF
NA	TRBV20-1	NA	13	TRBJ1-4	TGCAGTGCTAGAGGCGATTTTAATGAAAAACTGTTTTTT	CSARGDFNEKLFF
NA	TRBV29-1	NA	12	TRBJ2-1	TGCAGCGTTGATCGAACAGGGTTTGAGCAGTTCTTC	CSVDRTGFEQFF
NA	TRBV4-3	few	13	TRBJ2-1	TGCGCCAGCAGCCAAGCTCGGGTCGGCGAGCAGTTCTTC	CASSQARVGEQFF
NA	TRBV7-2	NA	14	TRBJ2-1	TGTGCCAGCAGCTCGACCCCGAGGTCTAATGAGCAGTTCTTC	CASSSTPRSNEQFF
TRBD1	TRBV7-2	NA	14	TRBJ2-7	TGTGCCAGCAGTTCCGCCGGGACAGGGAGTCAGCAGTACTTC	CASSSAGTGSQQYF
NA	TRBV20-1	NA	15	TRBJ2-7	TGCAGTGCTAGAGACACAACAGTCACGGGCTACGAGCAGTACTTC	CSARDTTVTGYEQYF
TRBD1	TRBV4-1	few	17	TRBJ2-5	TGCGCCAGCACCTCACGCGGGGACAGGGGGCTACAAGAGACCCAGTACTTC	CASTSRGDRGLQETQYF
NA	TRBV2	once	14	TRBJ2-1	TGTGCCAGCAGTGACCGACTGACTTCCAATGAGCAGTTCTTC	CASSDRLTSNEQFF
TRBD1	TRBV24-1	NA	16	TRBJ2-3	TGTGCCACCAGTGTCCGAGGACAGGGACGCACAGATACGCAGTATTTT	CATSVRGQGRTDTQYF
TRBD1	TRBV7-9	few	16	TRBJ2-1	TGTGCCAGCAGCTTACTGGGGACAGGCCCGGACAATGAGCAGTTCTTC	CASSLLGTGPDNEQFF
NA	TRBV6-1	NA	16	TRBJ1-2	TGTGCCAGCAGTGTCCCATGGGGATCGATAAACTATGGCTACACCTTC	CASSVPWGSINYGYTF
NA	TRBV7-3	NA	14	TRBJ2-5	TGTGCCAGCAGCTTAGGACAGCCGGTGGAGACCCAGTACTTC	CASSLGQPVETQYF
NA	TRBV9	few	17	TRBJ2-6	TGTGCCAGCAGCGTAGGGGAGGGGGCCCCTGGGGCCAACGTCCTGACTTTC	CASSVGEGAPGANVLTF
TRBD2	TRBV10-3	few	15	TRBJ2-5	TGTGCCATCGCCCCGGTAGCGGGGGTCCAAGAGACCCAGTACTTC	CAIAPVAGVQETQYF
TRBD2	TRBV7-9	NA	17	TRBJ2-7	TGTGCCAGCAGCTTAGCGCTTTCTGCGGGGGGCAGCTACGAGCAGTACTTC	CASSLALSAGGSYEQYF
NA	TRBV24-1	NA	15	TRBJ2-7	TGTGCCACCAGTGATTCCAGATCCCTAATGGGCGAGCAGTACTTC	CATSDSRSLMGEQYF